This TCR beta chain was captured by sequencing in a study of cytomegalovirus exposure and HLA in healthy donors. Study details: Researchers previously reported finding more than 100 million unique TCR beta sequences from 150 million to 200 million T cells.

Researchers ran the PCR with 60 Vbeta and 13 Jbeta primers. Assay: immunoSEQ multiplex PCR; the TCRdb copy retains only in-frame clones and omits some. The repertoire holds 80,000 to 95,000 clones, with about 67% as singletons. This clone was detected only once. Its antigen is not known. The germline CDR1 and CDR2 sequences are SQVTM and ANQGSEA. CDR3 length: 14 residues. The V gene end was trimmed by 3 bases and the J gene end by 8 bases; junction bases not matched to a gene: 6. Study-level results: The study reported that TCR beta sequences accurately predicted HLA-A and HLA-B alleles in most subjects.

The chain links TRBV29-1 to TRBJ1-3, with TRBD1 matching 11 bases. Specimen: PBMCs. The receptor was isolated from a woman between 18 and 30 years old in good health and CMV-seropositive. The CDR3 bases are TGCAGCGTTGAGTCCCGGGACAGGGGGGACACCATATATTTT. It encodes CSVESRDRGDTIYF.